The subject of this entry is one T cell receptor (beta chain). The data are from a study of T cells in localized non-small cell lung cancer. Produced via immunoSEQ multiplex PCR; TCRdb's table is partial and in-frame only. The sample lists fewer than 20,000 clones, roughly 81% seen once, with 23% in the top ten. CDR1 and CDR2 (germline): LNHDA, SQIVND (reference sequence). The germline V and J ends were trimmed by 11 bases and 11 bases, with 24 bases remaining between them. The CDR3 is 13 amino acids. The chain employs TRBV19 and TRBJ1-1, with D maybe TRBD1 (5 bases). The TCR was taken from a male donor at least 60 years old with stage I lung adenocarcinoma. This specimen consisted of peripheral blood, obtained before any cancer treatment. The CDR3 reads CALKGPGPAGAFF. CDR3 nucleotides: TGTGCCCTGAAGGGACCGGGTCCGGCCGGGGCTTTCTTT.